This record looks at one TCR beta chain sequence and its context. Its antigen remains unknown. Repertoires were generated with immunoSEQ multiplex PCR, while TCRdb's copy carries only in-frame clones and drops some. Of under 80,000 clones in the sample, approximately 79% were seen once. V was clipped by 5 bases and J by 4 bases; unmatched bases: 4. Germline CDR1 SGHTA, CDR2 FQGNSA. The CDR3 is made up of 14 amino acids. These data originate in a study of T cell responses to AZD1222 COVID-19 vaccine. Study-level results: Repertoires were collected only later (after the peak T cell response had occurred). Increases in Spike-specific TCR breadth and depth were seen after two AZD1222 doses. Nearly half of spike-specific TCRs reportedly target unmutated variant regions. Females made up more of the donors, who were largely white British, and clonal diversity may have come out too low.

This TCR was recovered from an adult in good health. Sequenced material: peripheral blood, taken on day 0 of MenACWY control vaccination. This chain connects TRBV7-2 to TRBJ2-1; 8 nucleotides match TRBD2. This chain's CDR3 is CASSPAGEYNEQFF. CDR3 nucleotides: TGTGCCAGCAGCCCAGCGGGGGAATACAATGAGCAGTTCTTC.